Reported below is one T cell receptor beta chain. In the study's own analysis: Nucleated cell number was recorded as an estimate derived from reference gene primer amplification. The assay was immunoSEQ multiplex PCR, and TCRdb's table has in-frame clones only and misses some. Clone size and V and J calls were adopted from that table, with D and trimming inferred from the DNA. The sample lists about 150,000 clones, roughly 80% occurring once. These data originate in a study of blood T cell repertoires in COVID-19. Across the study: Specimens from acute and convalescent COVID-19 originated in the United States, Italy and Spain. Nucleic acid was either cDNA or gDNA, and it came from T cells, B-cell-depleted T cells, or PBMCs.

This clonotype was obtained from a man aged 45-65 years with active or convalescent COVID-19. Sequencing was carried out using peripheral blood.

CDR3 region: CASSQESYGYTF. The CDR3 DNA reads TGTGCCAGCAGCCAAGAGAGCTATGGCTACACCTTC. The genes are TRBV4-2 and TRBJ1-2; D is undetermined. The V and J ends lost 0 bases and 4 bases respectively, with 3 bases between them. Germline CDR1 is LGHNA and CDR2 is YNFKEQ. This CDR3 region has 12 residues.